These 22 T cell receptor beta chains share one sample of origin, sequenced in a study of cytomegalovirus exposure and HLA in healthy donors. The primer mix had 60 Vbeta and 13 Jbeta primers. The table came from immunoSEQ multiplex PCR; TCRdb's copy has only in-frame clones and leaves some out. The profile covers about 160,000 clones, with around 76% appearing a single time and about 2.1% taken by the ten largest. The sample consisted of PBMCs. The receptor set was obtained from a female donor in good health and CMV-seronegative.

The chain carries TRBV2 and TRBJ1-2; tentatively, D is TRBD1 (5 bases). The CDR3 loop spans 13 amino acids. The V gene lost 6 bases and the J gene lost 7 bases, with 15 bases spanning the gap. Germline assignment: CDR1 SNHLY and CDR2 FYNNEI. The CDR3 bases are TGTGCCAGCAGAGGCAGGGACTCCTCTGGCTACACCTTC. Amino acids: CASRGRDSSGYTF.

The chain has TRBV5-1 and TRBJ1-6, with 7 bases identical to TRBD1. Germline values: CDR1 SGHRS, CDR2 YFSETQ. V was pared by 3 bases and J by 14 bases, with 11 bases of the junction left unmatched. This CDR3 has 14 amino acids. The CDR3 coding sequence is TGCGCCAGCAGCTCAGGGGACAGTGCCTCGGCCCTCCACTTT. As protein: CASSSGDSASALHF. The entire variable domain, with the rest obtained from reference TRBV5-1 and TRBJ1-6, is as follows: KAGVTQTPRYLIKTRGQQVTLSCSPISGHRSVSWYQQTPGQGLQFLFEYFSETQRNKGNFPGRFSGRQFSNSRSEMNVSTLELGDSALYLCASSSGDSASALHFGNGTRLTVT.

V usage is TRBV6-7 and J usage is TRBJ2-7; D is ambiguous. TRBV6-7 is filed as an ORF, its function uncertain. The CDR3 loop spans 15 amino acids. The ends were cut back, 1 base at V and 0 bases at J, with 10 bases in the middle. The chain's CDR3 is CASSYCLEDSYEQYF. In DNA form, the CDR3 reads TGTGCCAGCAGTTACTGTCTAGAGGACTCCTACGAGCAGTACTTC.

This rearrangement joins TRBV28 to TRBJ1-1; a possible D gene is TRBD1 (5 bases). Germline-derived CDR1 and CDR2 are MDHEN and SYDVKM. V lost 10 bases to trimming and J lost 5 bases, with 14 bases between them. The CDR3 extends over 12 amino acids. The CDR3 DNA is TGTGCCACCCTAACGGGGGGAACTGAAGCTTTCTTT. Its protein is CATLTGGTEAFF.

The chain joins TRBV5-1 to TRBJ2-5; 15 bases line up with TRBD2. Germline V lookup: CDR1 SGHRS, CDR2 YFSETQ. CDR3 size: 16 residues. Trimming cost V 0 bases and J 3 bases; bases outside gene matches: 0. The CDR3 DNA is TGCGCCAGCAGCTTGGGGACTAGCGGGGGGGAAGAGACCCAGTACTTC. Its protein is CASSLGTSGGEETQYF. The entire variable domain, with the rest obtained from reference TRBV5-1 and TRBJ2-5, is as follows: KAGVTQTPRYLIKTRGQQVTLSCSPISGHRSVSWYQQTPGQGLQFLFEYFSETQRNKGNFPGRFSGRQFSNSRSEMNVSTLELGDSALYLCASSLGTSGGEETQYFGPGTRLLVL.

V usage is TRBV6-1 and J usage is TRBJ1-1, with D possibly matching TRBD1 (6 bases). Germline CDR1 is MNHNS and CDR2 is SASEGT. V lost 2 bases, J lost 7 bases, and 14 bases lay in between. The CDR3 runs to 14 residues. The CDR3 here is CASSEWGGAGEAFF. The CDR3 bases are TGTGCCAGCAGTGAATGGGGGGGGGCAGGTGAAGCTTTCTTT.

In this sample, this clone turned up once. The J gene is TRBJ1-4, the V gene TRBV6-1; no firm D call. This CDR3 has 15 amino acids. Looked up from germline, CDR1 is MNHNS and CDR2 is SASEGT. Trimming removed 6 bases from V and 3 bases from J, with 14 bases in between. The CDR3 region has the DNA TGTGCCAGCAGGAGAAGCGCGGCATCTAATGAAAAACTGTTTTTT. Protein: CASRRSAASNEKLFF.

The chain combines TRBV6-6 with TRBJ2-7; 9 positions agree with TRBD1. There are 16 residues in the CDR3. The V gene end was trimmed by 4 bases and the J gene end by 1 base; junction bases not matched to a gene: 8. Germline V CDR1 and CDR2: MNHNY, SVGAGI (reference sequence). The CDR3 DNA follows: TGTGCCAGCAGTTGGCATCCGGGACAGGGTTCCTACGAGCAGTACTTC. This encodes CASSWHPGQGSYEQYF.

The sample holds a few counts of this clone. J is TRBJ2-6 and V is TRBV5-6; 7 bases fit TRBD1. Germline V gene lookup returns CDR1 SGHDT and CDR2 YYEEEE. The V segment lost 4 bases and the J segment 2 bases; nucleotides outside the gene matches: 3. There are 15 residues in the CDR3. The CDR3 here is CASSNDRAGANVLTF. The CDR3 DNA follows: TGTGCCAGCAGCAATGACAGGGCTGGGGCCAACGTCCTGACTTTC.

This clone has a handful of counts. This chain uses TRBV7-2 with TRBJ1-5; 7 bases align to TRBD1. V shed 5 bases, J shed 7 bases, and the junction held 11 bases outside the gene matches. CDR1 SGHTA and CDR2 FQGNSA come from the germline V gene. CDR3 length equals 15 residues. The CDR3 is CASSPRQGPFQPQHF. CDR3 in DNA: TGTGCCAGCAGCCCAAGACAGGGACCTTTCCAGCCCCAGCATTTT. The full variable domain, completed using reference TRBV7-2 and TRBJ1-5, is GAGVSQSPSNKVTEKGKDVELRCDPISGHTALYWYRQSLGQGLEFLIYFQGNSAPDKSGLPSDRFSAERTGGSVSTLTIQRTQQEDSAVYLCASSPRQGPFQPQHFGDGTRLSIL.

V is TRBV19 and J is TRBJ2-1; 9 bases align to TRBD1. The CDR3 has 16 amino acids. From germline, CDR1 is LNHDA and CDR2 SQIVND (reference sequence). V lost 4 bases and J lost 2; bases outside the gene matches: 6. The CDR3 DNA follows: TGTGCCAGTAGTACCGGACAGGGGAAGGCCTACAATGAGCAGTTCTTC. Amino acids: CASSTGQGKAYNEQFF.

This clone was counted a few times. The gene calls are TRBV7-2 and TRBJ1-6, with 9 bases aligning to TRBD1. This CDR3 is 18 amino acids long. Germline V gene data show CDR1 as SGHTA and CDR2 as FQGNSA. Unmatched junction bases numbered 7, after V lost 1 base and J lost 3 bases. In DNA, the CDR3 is TGTGCCAGCAGCTTAGAAACCGGGACAGGGCTCTATAATTCACCCCTCCACTTT. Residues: CASSLETGTGLYNSPLHF.

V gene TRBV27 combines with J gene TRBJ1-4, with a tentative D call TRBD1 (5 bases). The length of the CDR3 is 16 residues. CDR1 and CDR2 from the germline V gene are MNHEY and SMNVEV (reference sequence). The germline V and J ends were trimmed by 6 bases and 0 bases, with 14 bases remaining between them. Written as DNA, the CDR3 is TGTGCCAGCAGCCGAAGGGTGACAGCAACTAATGAAAAACTGTTTTTT. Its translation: CASSRRVTATNEKLFF.

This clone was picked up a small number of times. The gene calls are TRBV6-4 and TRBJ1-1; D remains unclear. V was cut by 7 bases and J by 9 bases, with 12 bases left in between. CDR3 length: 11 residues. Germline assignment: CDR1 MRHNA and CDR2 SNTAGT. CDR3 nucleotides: TGTGCCAGCACCCGACGGGATCAAGCTTTCTTT. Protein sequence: CASTRRDQAFF.

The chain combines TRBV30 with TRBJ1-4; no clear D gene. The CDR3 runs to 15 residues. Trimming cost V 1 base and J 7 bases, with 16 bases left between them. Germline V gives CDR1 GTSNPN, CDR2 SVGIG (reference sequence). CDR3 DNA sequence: TGTGCCTGGAGTGATCATGGCACGGGAGGTGAAAAACTGTTTTTT. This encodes CAWSDHGTGGEKLFF.

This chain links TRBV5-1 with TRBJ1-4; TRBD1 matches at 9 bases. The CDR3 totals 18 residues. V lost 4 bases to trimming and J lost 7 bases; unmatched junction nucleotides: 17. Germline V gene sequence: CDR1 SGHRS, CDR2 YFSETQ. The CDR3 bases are TGCGCCAGCAGCCCTGGGACAGGGAGAAGTAGCACTCGTGAAAAACTGTTTTTT. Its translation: CASSPGTGRSSTREKLFF.

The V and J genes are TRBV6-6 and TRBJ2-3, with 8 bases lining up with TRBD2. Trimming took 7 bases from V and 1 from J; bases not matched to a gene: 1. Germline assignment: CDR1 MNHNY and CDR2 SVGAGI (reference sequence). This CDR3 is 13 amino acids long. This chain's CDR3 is CASTTSGTDTQYF. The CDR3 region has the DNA TGTGCCAGCACGACTAGCGGCACAGATACGCAGTATTTT.

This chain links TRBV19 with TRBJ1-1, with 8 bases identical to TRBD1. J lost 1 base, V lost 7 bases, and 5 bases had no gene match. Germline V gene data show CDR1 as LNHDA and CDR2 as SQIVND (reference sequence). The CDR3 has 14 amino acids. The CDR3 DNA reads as TGTGCCAGTATGCGACAGGGGAGGAACACTGAAGCTTTCTTT. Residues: CASMRQGRNTEAFF.

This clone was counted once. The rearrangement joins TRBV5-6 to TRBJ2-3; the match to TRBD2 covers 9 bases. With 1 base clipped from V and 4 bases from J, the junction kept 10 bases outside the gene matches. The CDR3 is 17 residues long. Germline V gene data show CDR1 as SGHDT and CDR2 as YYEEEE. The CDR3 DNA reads TGTGCCAGCAGCTTGAGAGCTATGGCTAGCGGGGCAGATACGCAGTATTTT. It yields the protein CASSLRAMASGADTQYF.

Here the CDR3 DNA reads TGCGCCAGCAGCCCGGCGGCCCAGAACTATGGCTACACCTTC. This gives the protein CASSPAAQNYGYTF. The gene calls are TRBV5-1 and TRBJ1-2; D gene ambiguous. Germline CDR1 and CDR2: SGHRS and YFSETQ. This CDR3 contains 14 residues. V was trimmed by 4 bases and J by 2 bases, leaving 12 bases between them.

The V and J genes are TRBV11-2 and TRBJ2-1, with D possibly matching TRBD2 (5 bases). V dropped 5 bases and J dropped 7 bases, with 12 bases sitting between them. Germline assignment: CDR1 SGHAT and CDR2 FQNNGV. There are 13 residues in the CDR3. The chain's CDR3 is CASSAGVANEQFF. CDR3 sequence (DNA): TGTGCCAGCAGCGCCGGGGTAGCGAATGAGCAGTTCTTC.

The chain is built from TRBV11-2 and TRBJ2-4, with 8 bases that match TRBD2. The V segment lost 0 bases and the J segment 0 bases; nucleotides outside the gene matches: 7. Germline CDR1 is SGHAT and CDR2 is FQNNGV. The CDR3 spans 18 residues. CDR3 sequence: CASSLDPSGGVAKNIQYF. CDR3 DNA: TGTGCCAGCAGCTTAGATCCCAGCGGGGGAGTAGCCAAAAACATTCAGTACTTC.